The 9 T cell receptor beta chains reported below all come from one sample, sequenced in a study of molecular identifiers for immune sequencing clone quantification. TCRdb redid the calling of the PCR reads with MiXCR, one entry per CDR3 protein. The repertoire has about 19,000 distinct CDR3 sequences, roughly 20% of them found once; the top ten carry about 6.4%. Sequencing was performed on naive CD8+ T cells from blood, with Jurkat cell RNA spiked in. Noted subset: FACS-sorted CD8+CD4-CCR7+CD45RA+ naive T cells. These receptors were obtained from a human donor in good health. Some libraries in this study had Jurkat cell RNA spiked in.

Details on this clonotype: A clone one base away is much larger, so this may be a read error. The CDR3: CATSDPVRGADTRYF. CDR3 DNA: TGTGCCACCAGTGACCCGGTCCGGGGGGCAGATACGCGGTATTTT. The chain has TRBV24-1 and TRBJ2-3; a weak D match, TRBD2 (7 bases). Germline CDR1 reads KGHDR; CDR2 reads SFDVKD. The CDR3 runs 15 residues.

This chain joins TRBV7-9 and TRBJ2-1; D is unclear. CDR3 size: 13 residues. The V gene's germline CDR1 is SEHNR and CDR2 FQNEAQ (reference sequence). The V end lost 1 base, the J end lost 6 bases, and 7 bases lay between the germline ends. The CDR3 loop reads CASSLVTSNEQFF. The CDR3 DNA sequence: TGTGCCAGCAGCTTAGTGACTTCCAATGAGCAGTTCTTC.

This clonotype was detected many times. The rearrangement links TRBV28 to TRBJ1-4; 10 nucleotides line up with TRBD1. The junction had 4 bases not matched to a gene; V was cut back by 4 bases and J by 8 bases. The CDR3 covers 14 residues. The germline gives CDR1 MDHEN, CDR2 SYDVKM. The CDR3 loop reads CASSWDRGVEKLFF. The CDR3 region has the DNA TGTGCCAGCAGTTGGGACAGGGGAGTGGAAAAACTGTTTTTT.

The table lists this clonotype with a count of one. One base away lies a much larger clone, so this may be a sequencing read error. The chain carries TRBV6-2 or TRBV6-3 and TRBJ2-7; tentative D call: TRBD2 (6 bases). Germline V gene lookup returns CDR1 MNHEY and CDR2 SVGEGT. Trimming stripped 8 bases from V and 1 base from J, with 15 bases between. This CDR3 contains 14 residues. The CDR3 sequence: CASGRLRGSYEQYF. In DNA, the CDR3 is TGTGCCAGCGGACGTCTTCGGGGGTCCTACGAGCAGTACTTC.

This clonotype came up many times. The chain couples TRBV7-2 to TRBJ2-1, with 12 nucleotides matching TRBD2. CDR1 and CDR2 from the germline V gene are SGHTA and FQGNSA. V shed 5 bases, J shed 9 bases, and the junction held 8 bases outside the gene matches. The CDR3 totals 15 residues. The CDR3 loop reads CASSSLAGGPREQFF. The CDR3 DNA sequence: TGTGCCAGCAGCAGCCTAGCGGGAGGGCCGCGTGAGCAGTTCTTC.

This clonotype was counted at least ten times. The rearrangement uses TRBV4-1 and TRBJ2-3; 7 bases line up with TRBD1. The CDR3 contains 17 residues. V was clipped by 7 bases and J by 1 base; unmatched bases: 14. The germline CDR1 and CDR2 sequences are MGHRA and YSYEKL. CDR3: CASNPIYSGQGTDTQYF. CDR3 DNA: TGCGCCAGCAACCCAATTTATTCTGGACAGGGCACAGATACGCAGTATTTT.

For this clonotype: This may arise from a read error, as a much more abundant clone is one base away. This rearrangement joins TRBV12-3 or TRBV12-4 to TRBJ2-4; 13 nucleotides agree with TRBD2. The CDR3 extends over 18 amino acids. CDR3 region: CASSSRLAGGLAENIQYF. In nucleotides, the CDR3 is TGTGCCAGCAGTTCGCGACTAGCGGGAGGCTTAGCCGAAAACATTCAGTACTTC.

The table lists this clonotype with many counts. The chain links TRBV5-1 to TRBJ2-2; 8 nucleotides match TRBD1. This CDR3 is built from 15 residues. V trimming: 1 base; J trimming: 3 bases; junction bases outside the gene matches: 2. Germline CDR1 is SGHRS and CDR2 is YFSETQ. The CDR3: CASSLYRGYTGELFF. CDR3 DNA sequence: TGCGCCAGCAGCTTGTACAGGGGGTACACCGGGGAGCTGTTTTTT.

This chain connects TRBV7-9 to TRBJ2-7; D unresolved. The CDR3 spans 12 residues. In germline, CDR1 is SEHNR, CDR2 FQNEAQ (reference sequence). Trimming left V 1 base short and J 5 bases short, with 6 bases between. CDR3 DNA: TGTGCCAGCAGCTTAGTGCTCAACGAGCAGTACTTC. This sequence encodes CASSLVLNEQYF.